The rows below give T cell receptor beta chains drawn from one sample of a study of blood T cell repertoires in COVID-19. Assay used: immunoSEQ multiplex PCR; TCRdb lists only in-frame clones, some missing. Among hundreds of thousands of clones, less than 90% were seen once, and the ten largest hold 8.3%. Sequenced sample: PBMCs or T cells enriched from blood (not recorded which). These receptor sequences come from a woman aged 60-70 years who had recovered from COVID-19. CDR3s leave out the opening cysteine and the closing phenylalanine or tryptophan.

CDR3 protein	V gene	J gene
ASSQRRGTSDTQY	TRBV3-1/TRBV3-2	TRBJ2-3
ASSTKRGGYTDTQY	TRBV19	TRBJ2-3
ASSERGGRADTQY	TRBV5-1	TRBJ2-3
ASSIGAGWNTEAF	TRBV19	TRBJ1-1
AIKGGGYNEQF	TRBV10-3	TRBJ2-1
ASSQPSGGNTGELF	TRBV4-1	TRBJ2-2
ASSIGTSGDGTQY	TRBV19	TRBJ2-3
ASSTENEQY	TRBV25-1	TRBJ2-7
ASSQLIGTGGDAF	TRBV4-1	TRBJ1-1
ASSRLTGVPDTGELF	TRBV6-6	TRBJ2-2
ATSAGFGETQY	TRBV24-1	TRBJ2-5
ASSYSKGGTDTQY	TRBV6-5	TRBJ2-3
ASSLAGGGTTDTQY	TRBV5-4	TRBJ2-3
ASSIAGGPFTGELF	TRBV19	TRBJ2-2
ASSVQGADGEQY	TRBV5-6	TRBJ2-7
ASSQAATGTGELF	TRBV3-1/TRBV3-2	TRBJ2-2
ASSYTGLNTEAF	TRBV19	TRBJ1-1
ASSSAGQGALPRTGELF	TRBV5-1	TRBJ2-2
ATSDPRTSGETQY	TRBV24-1	TRBJ2-5
ASSIGSGQGYEQY	TRBV19	TRBJ2-7
ASSARRQGANTEAF	TRBV27	TRBJ1-1
SAGLFNEQF	TRBV20-1	TRBJ2-1
SLTSAGTDTQY	TRBV29-1	TRBJ2-3
ASSYSMGGTEAF	TRBV6-6	TRBJ1-1
ASSLGAGGPDTQY	TRBV5-4	TRBJ2-3
ASRRTGGAFLEQY	TRBV27	TRBJ2-7
ASRGVPGELF	TRBV10-2	TRBJ2-2
ASPPGGTGNTIY	TRBV9	TRBJ1-3
ASSSGGLGTNEKLF	TRBV28	TRBJ1-4
ASSSDRGLGETQY	TRBV7-8	TRBJ2-5
ASSTGRSNQPQH	TRBV7-9	TRBJ1-5
ASTGRTNEKLF	TRBV19	TRBJ1-4
ASSLRGQGNFGETQY	TRBV7-2	TRBJ2-5
AGSPPHRQGNQPQH	TRBV28	TRBJ1-5
ATSDLGGAADTQY	TRBV24-1	TRBJ2-3
ASSFSGVGTEAF	TRBV7-2	TRBJ1-1
ASSSDRAAF	TRBV5-1	TRBJ1-1
ASSLVLWDTGNTIY	TRBV11-2	TRBJ1-3
ASRREGTTGELF	TRBV2	TRBJ2-2
ASSPYLVGANTGELF	TRBV18	TRBJ2-2
ASSERGGESYEQY	TRBV6-1	TRBJ2-7
ASSQAQGNEQF	TRBV3-1/TRBV3-2	TRBJ2-1
ASSLISGGADTQY	TRBV5-1	TRBJ2-3
ASRPTGTGDTEAF	TRBV19	TRBJ1-1
ASSPGGSGGGPDTQY	TRBV18	TRBJ2-3
ASSPRTGKLF	TRBV19	TRBJ1-4
ASTSGTGNQPQH	TRBV2	TRBJ1-5
ASSSQGARGYT	TRBV12-3/TRBV12-4	TRBJ1-2